The clone carrying this TCR beta chain appeared a few times. With a J-beta primer mix and a sample-barcoded 5' primer, a second PCR ran about 6 to 11 cycles. One entry per CDR3 protein, called by TCRdb with MiXCR from the 5' RACE reads. The sample includes roughly 800,000 distinct CDR3 sequences, roughly 24% of them seen just once. The data stem from a study of blood T cells in healthy people across ages. Germline CDR1 and CDR2: SGHRS and YFSETQ. CDR3 length: 14 amino acids. Trimming left V 4 bases short and J 3 bases short, with 11 bases between. This sample was also put to use in a study of T cells of mothers and their children.

Material: blood. The origin of this receptor is a boy between 10 and 17 years old in good health. The chain joins TRBV5-1 to TRBJ2-1, with D possibly TRBD2 on 6 matching bases. Here the CDR3 reads CASSPAGYYNEQFF. As DNA, the CDR3 is TGCGCCAGCAGCCCCGCGGGGTACTACAATGAGCAGTTCTTC.